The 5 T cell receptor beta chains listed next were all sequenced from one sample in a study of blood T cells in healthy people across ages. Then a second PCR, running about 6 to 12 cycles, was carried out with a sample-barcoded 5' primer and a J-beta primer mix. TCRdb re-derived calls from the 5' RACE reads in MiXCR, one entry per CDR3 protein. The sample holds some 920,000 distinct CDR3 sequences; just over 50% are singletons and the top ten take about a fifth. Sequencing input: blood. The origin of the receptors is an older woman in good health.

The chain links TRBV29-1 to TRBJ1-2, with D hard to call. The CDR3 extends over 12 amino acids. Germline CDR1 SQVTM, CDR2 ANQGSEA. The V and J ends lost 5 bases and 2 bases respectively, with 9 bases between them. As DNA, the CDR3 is TGCAGCGTTCTCAGTATGAACTATGGCTACACCTTC. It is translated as CSVLSMNYGYTF.

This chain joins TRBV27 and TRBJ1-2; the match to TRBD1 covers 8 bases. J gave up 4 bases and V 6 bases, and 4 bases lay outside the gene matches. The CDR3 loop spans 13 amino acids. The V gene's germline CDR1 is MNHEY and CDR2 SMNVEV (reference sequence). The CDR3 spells CASRPTGGYGYTF. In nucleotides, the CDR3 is TGTGCCAGCAGACCTACAGGGGGCTATGGCTACACCTTC.

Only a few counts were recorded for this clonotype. The CDR3 DNA is TGTGCCAGCAGTGAATATCGTGCCGTGGGGGGGGCCCAAGAGACCCAGTACTTC. It codes for CASSEYRAVGGAQETQYF. V and J are TRBV25-1 and TRBJ2-5; TRBD2 might be the D (7 bases). The germline V gene has CDR1 MGHDK and CDR2 SYGVNS. V was clipped by 0 bases and J by 1 base, with 18 bases between them. There are 18 residues in the CDR3.

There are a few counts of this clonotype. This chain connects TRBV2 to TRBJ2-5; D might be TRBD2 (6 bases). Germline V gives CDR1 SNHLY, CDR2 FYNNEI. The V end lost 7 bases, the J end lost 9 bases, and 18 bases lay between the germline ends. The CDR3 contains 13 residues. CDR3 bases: TGTGCCAGCACAGGACGGCCCGGGAGACCCCAGTACTTC. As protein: CASTGRPGRPQYF. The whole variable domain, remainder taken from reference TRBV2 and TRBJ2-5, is EPEVTQTPSHQVTQMGQEVILRCVPISNHLYFYWYRQILGQKVEFLVSFYNNEISEKSEIFDDQFSVERPDGSNFTLKIRSTKLEDSAMYFCASTGRPGRPQYFGPGTRLLVL.

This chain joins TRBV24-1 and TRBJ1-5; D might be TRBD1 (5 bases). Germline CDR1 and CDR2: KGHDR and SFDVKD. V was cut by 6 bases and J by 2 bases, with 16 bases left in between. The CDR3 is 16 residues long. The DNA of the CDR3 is TGTGCCACCAGTTGGGGAGGGGTTGGGGGCAATCAGCCCCAGCATTTT. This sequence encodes CATSWGGVGGNQPQHF.